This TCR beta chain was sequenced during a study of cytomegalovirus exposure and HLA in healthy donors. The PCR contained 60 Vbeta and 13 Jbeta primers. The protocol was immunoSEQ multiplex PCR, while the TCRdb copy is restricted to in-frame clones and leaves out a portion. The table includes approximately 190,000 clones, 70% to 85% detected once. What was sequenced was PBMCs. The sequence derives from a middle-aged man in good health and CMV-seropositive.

This CDR3 reads CASSPGLADNEQFF. The CDR3 DNA follows: TGTGCCAGCAGCCCGGGACTAGCGGACAATGAGCAGTTCTTC. The chain combines TRBV28 with TRBJ2-1; 11 bases align to TRBD2. The CDR3 is 14 amino acids. The V gene's germline CDR1 is MDHEN and CDR2 SYDVKM. Trimming at V came to 6 bases and at J to 5 bases, leaving 3 bases not matched to a gene.